One and the same sample provided the 3 T cell receptor beta chains below, sequenced in a study of identical twins. Each CDR3 protein gets one entry after TCRdb re-called the 5' RACE reads with MiXCR. The table includes 200,000 to 300,000 distinct CDR3 sequences, around 6.6% detected once. The sample was also linked to a second study, of yellow fever vaccine responses in identical twins.

Sequencing input: memory (CD45RO+) T cells sorted from blood. Receptors originate from a woman between 18 and 30 years old in good health.

This clonotype occurred a few times. The gene calls are TRBV12-3 or TRBV12-4 and TRBJ1-5; no clear D gene. V lost 5 bases to trimming and J lost 6 bases, with 11 bases between them. CDR3 length: 13 amino acids. Written as DNA, the CDR3 is TGTGCCAGCAGTCTTAAGCTAAGTCAGCCCCAGCATTTT. It codes for CASSLKLSQPQHF.

J is TRBJ2-5 and V is TRBV12-3 or TRBV12-4, with a tentative D call TRBD2 (7 bases). The CDR3 is 15 residues long. Trimming pared 5 bases from V and 1 base from J, leaving 14 bases between. CDR3 sequence: CASSRGGGGQETQYF. The CDR3 DNA is TGTGCCAGCAGTAGGGGGGGGGGTGGCCAAGAGACCCAGTACTTC.

This clonotype was counted a few times. This chain connects TRBV3-1 to TRBJ2-2, with D perhaps being TRBD1 or TRBD2 (6 bases each). Trimming left V 5 bases short and J 5 bases short, with 18 bases between. CDR3 length: 16 amino acids. CDR1 is LGHDT, CDR2 YNNKEL, per germline (reference sequence). CDR3 loop: CASSKGRGGPTGELFF. The CDR3 DNA reads as TGTGCCAGCAGCAAAGGTCGTGGGGGGCCGACCGGGGAGCTGTTTTTT.